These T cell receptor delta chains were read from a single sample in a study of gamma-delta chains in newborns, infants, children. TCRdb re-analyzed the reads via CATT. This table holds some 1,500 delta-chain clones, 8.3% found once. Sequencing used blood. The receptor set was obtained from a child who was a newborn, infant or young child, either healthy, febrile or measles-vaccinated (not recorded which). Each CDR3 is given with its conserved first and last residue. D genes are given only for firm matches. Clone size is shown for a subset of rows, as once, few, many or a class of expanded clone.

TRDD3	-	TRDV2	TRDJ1	CASLLGDTTYTLIF	TGTGCCTCCTTACTGGGGGATACCACCTATACACTCATCTTT
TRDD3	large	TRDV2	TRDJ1	CACDTVPTGGYIRRSGPDKLIF	TGTGCCTGTGACACCGTGCCTACTGGGGGATACATAAGACGGTCCGGGCCCGATAAACTCATCTTT
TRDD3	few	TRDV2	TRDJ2	CACDTLGEALTAQLFF	TGTGCCTGTGACACACTGGGGGAAGCTTTGACAGCACAACTCTTCTTT
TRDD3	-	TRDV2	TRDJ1	CACDTVGDRDKLIF	TGTGCCTGTGACACCGTGGGGGATCGAGATAAACTCATCTTT
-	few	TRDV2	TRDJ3	CACDTRREATWDTRQMFF	TGTGCCTGTGACACCAGAAGGGAGGCTACCTGGGACACCCGACAGATGTTTTTC
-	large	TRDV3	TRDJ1	CAFRGTDKLIF	TGTGCCTTTAGGGGGACCGATAAACTCATCTTT
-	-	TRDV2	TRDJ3	CACDYGEKPWDTQHMFF	TGTGCCTGTGACTACGGGGAGAAACCCTGGGACACCCAACATATGTTTTTC
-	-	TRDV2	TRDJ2	CACDTWGTAQLFF	TGTGCCTGTGACACCTGGGGGACAGCACAACTCTTCTTT
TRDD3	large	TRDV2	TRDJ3	CACDRWGDGTTRDTRQMFF	TGTGCCTGTGACAGATGGGGGGATGGAACCACCAGGGACACCCGACAGATGTTTTTC
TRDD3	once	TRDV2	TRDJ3	CATYWGLLSWATRQLFF	TGTGCCACGTACTGGGGGCTCCTCTCCTGGGCCACCCGACAGCTGTTTTTC
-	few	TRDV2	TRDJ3	CACDTWGLLSDWDTRQMFF	TGTGCCTGTGACACCTGGGGGTTACTTTCGGATTGGGACACCCGACAGATGTTTTTC
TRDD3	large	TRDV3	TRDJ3	CASPYWGIRSSWDTRQMFF	TGTGCCTCCCCGTACTGGGGGATACGCAGCTCCTGGGACACCCGACAGATGTTTTTC
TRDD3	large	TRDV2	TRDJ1	CACDTLGGSLGKLIF	TGTGCCTGTGACACCCTTGGGGGATCCCTTGGTAAACTCATCTTT
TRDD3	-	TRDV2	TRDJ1	CAWEAMGDSKLIF	TGTGCATGGGAAGCGATGGGGGATAGTAAACTCATCTTT
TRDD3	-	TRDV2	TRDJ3	CACDTYWGILSSWDTRQMFF	TGTGCCTGTGACACCTACTGGGGGATCCTGAGCTCCTGGGACACCCGACAGATGTTTTTC
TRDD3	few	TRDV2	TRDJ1	CACDTGIRGGVTDKLIF	TGTGCCTGTGACACGGGGATACGCGGGGGAGTCACCGATAAACTCATCTTT
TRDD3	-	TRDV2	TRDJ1	CACDTHHRGIHKLIF	TGTGCCTGTGACACCCACCACCGGGGGATACATAAACTCATCTTT
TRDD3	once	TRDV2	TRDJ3	CATWGSSWDTRQMFF	TGTGCCACCTGGGGGAGCTCCTGGGACACCCGACAGATGTTTTTC
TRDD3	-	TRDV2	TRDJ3	CACDHTGDSWDTRQMFF	TGTGCCTGTGACCATACTGGGGACTCCTGGGACACCCGACAGATGTTTTTC
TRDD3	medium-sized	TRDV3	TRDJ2	CASSGGYEGTAQLFF	TGTGCCTCCTCCGGGGGATACGAGGGAACAGCACAACTCTTCTTT
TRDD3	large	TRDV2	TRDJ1	CACDSRYWGIRMTDKLIF	TGTGCCTGTGACTCCCGTTACTGGGGGATACGGATGACCGATAAACTCATCTTT
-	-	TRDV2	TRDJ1	CACDTGDKLIF	TGTGCCTGTGACACCGGAGACAAACTCATCTTT
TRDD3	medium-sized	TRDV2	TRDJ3	CACDTRMVGDTFWDTRQMFF	TGTGCCTGTGACACGAGGATGGTGGGGGATACGTTCTGGGACACCCGACAGATGTTTTTC
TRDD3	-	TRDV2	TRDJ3	CATWGIPNSSATRQMFF	TGTGCCACCTGGGGGATCCCCAACTCCTCGGCCACCCGACAGATGTTTTTC
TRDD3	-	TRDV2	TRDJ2	CACDTWGMTAQLFF	TGCGCCTGTGACACCTGGGGGATGACAGCACAACTCTTCTTT
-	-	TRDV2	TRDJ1	CACDTGKGHGGVDKLIF	TGTGCCTGTGACACCGGTAAAGGCCATGGCGGGGTCGATAAACTCATCTTT
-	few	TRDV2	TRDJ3	CACDTWGDTRQMFF	TGTGCCTGTGACACCTGGGGGGACACCCGACAGATGTTTTTC
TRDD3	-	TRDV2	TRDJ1	CACDTWGIDKLIF	TGTGCCTGTGACACCTGGGGGATCGATAAACTCATCTTT
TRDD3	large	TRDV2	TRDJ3	CACDVLGDSWDTRQMFF	TGTGCCTGTGACGTACTGGGGGACTCCTGGGACACCCGACAGATGTTTTTC
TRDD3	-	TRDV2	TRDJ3	CATYWGRISLATRQMFF	TGTGCCACATACTGGGGGCGGATCTCCTTGGCCACCCGACAGATGTTTTTC
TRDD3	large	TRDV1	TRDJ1	CALGAPFVGAEYWGMDKLIF	TGTGCTCTTGGCGCACCGTTCGTTGGGGCCGAGTACTGGGGGATGGATAAACTCATCTTT
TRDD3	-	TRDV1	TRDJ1	CALGEPRSWTGEKADKLIF	TGTGCTCTTGGGGAACCACGTAGTTGGACTGGGGAGAAAGCGGATAAACTCATCTTT
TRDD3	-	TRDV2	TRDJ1	CSALGAPYTDKLIF	TGTTCCGCACTGGGGGCCCCTTACACCGATAAACTCATCTTT
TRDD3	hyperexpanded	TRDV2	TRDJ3	CACDTWGSSWDTRQMFF	TGTGCCTGTGACACCTGGGGGAGCTCCTGGGACACCCGACAGATGTTTTTC
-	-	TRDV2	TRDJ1	CATLPTGDTQSTVNLIF	TGTGCCACACTTCCTACCGGGGATACGCAGTCCACCGTTAACCTCATCTTT
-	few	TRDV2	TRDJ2	CACDPRGEGMALTAQLFF	TGTGCCTGTGACCCTCGGGGGGAGGGGATGGCGTTGACAGCACAACTCTTCTTT
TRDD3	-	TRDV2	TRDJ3	CASLLGDASSATRQMFF	TGTGCCTCGCTACTGGGGGATGCCTCCTCGGCCACCCGACAGATGTTTTTC
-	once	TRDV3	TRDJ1	CAFCPSSAVGYALLIF	TGTGCCTTTTGCCCTTCCTCCGCTGTGGGATACGCGCTGCTCATCTTT
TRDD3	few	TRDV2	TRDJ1	CACDTMGDNKLIF	TGTGCCTGTGACACAATGGGGGATAATAAACTCATCTTT
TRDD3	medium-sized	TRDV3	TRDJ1	CAFTGGSTDKLIF	TGTGCCTTTACTGGGGGATCCACCGATAAACTCATCTTT
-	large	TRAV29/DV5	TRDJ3	CAASEHWVSSWDTRQMFF	TGTGCAGCAAGCGAGCACTGGGTTAGCTCCTGGGACACCCGACAGATGTTTTTC
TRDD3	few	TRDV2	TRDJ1	CACDLLGVDTDKLIF	TGTGCCTGTGACTTACTGGGGGTCGACACCGATAAACTCATCTTT
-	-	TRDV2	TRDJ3	CACDTMPGHSSWDTRQMFF	TGTGCCTGTGACACCATGCCTGGACATAGCTCCTGGGACACCCGACAGATGTTTTTC
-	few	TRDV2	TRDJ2	CACDTLGGMRAQLFF	TGTGCCTGTGACACCCTTGGGGGTATGAGGGCACAACTCTTCTTT
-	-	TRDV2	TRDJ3	CACDTGGTCSWDTRQMFF	TGTGCCTGTGACACCGGGGGAACCTGCTCCTGGGACACCCGACAGATGTTTTTC
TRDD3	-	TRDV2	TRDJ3	CACDTCWGRKDSWDTRQMFF	TGTGCCTGTGACACTTGCTGGGGGAGAAAGGACTCCTGGGACACCCGACAGATGTTTTTC
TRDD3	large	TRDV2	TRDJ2	CACDILGDTTAQLFF	TGTGCCTGTGACATACTGGGGGATACGACAGCACAACTCTTCTTT
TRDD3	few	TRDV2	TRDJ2	CACAPLGDGMSLTSQLFF	TGTGCCTGTGCCCCTCTGGGGGATGGGATGTCTTTGACATCACAACTCTTCTTT
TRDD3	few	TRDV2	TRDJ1	CAGDSLGDTDKLIF	TGTGCCGGTGACAGTCTGGGGGACACCGATAAACTCATCTTT
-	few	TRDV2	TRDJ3	CACDTGDLYSSWDTRQMFF	TGTGCCTGTGACACCGGGGATCTTTATAGCTCCTGGGACACCCGACAGATGTTTTTC